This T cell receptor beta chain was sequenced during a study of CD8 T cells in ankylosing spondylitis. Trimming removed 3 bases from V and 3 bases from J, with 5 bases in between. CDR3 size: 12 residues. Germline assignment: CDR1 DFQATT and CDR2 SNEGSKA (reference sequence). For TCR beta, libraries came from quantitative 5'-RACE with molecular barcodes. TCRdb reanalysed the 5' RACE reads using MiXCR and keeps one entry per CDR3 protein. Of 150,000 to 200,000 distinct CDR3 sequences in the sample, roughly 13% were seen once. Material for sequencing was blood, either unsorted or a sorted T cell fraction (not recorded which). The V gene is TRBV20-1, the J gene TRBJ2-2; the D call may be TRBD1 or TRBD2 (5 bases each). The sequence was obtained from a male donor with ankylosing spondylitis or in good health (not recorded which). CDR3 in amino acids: CSARGDTGELFF. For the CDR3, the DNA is TGCAGTGCTAGGGGGGACACCGGGGAGCTGTTTTTT.